A selection of T cell receptor beta chains follows, all from one sample in a study of shared clonotypes between healthy human individuals. Sequenced by immunoSEQ multiplex PCR; TCRdb stores in-frame clones only, minus some. The sample has over a million clones, about 80% seen once. Sequenced: memory CD4+ T cells sorted from blood. The receptors derive from a man between 18 and 35 years old in good health. The CDR3 runs from the conserved cysteine through the conserved F or W. The order of the fields is J gene, CDR3 length, V gene, clone size, D gene, CDR3 protein, CDR3 DNA. D genes are given only for firm matches. The size entry is marked missing in some rows and otherwise reads once, few, many or a size class.

j_call: TRBJ1-6; cdr3_length: 14; v_call: TRBV19; clone_size: .; d_call: TRBD1; cdr3_aa: CASSTRTGESPLHF; cdr3_nt: TGTGCCAGTAGTACTCGGACAGGGGAATCACCCCTCCACTTT
j_call: TRBJ1-3; cdr3_length: 14; v_call: TRBV5-1; clone_size: few; d_call: .; cdr3_aa: CASSLGHSGNTIYF; cdr3_nt: TGCGCCAGCAGCTTGGGGCACTCTGGAAACACCATATATTTT
j_call: TRBJ2-3; cdr3_length: 16; v_call: TRBV6-1; clone_size: .; d_call: TRBD2; cdr3_aa: CASSESSGGPGDTQYF; cdr3_nt: TGTGCCAGCAGTGAATCGAGCGGGGGGCCTGGAGATACGCAGTATTTT
j_call: TRBJ1-2; cdr3_length: 14; v_call: TRBV4-1; clone_size: .; d_call: .; cdr3_aa: CASSPPDSNYGYTF; cdr3_nt: TGCGCCAGCAGCCCGCCGGACAGCAACTATGGCTACACCTTC
j_call: TRBJ1-2; cdr3_length: 16; v_call: TRBV11-2; clone_size: .; d_call: .; cdr3_aa: CASSLGLASANYGYTF; cdr3_nt: TGTGCCAGCAGCCTAGGATTAGCCTCAGCTAACTATGGCTACACCTTC
j_call: TRBJ2-7; cdr3_length: 12; v_call: TRBV6-1; clone_size: .; d_call: .; cdr3_aa: CATNRVSYEQYF; cdr3_nt: TGTGCCACAAACAGGGTCTCCTACGAGCAGTACTTC
j_call: TRBJ1-4; cdr3_length: 14; v_call: TRBV30; clone_size: .; d_call: TRBD1; cdr3_aa: CAWTRGTANEKLFF; cdr3_nt: TGTGCCTGGACTCGCGGGACAGCTAATGAAAAACTGTTTTTT
j_call: TRBJ2-5; cdr3_length: 15; v_call: TRBV10-2; clone_size: .; d_call: .; cdr3_aa: CASSESVAAQETQYF; cdr3_nt: TGCGCCAGCAGTGAGTCGGTAGCGGCACAAGAGACCCAGTACTTC
j_call: TRBJ1-2; cdr3_length: 14; v_call: TRBV5-3; clone_size: .; d_call: .; cdr3_aa: CARSLEQYEKGYTF; cdr3_nt: TGTGCCAGAAGCTTGGAACAGTACGAAAAGGGCTACACCTTC
j_call: TRBJ2-7; cdr3_length: 15; v_call: TRBV27; clone_size: few; d_call: TRBD2; cdr3_aa: CASSLDAGGFYEQYF; cdr3_nt: TGTGCCAGCAGTTTAGATGCGGGAGGGTTTTACGAGCAGTACTTC
j_call: TRBJ2-5; cdr3_length: 12; v_call: TRBV30; clone_size: .; d_call: .; cdr3_aa: CAWSVVEETQYF; cdr3_nt: TGTGCCTGGAGTGTGGTTGAAGAGACCCAGTACTTC
j_call: TRBJ1-5; cdr3_length: 15; v_call: TRBV7-9; clone_size: .; d_call: .; cdr3_aa: CASSPRGGQNQPQHF; cdr3_nt: TGTGCCAGCAGCCCCCGAGGCGGACAGAATCAGCCCCAGCATTTT
j_call: TRBJ1-3; cdr3_length: 14; v_call: TRBV9; clone_size: .; d_call: .; cdr3_aa: CASSVDLGAHTIYF; cdr3_nt: TGTGCCAGCAGCGTAGACCTGGGGGCTCACACCATATATTTT
j_call: TRBJ2-5; cdr3_length: 13; v_call: TRBV6-1; clone_size: .; d_call: .; cdr3_aa: CASSGIGGETQYF; cdr3_nt: TGTGCCAGCAGTGGAATAGGTGGAGAGACCCAGTACTTC
j_call: TRBJ2-7; cdr3_length: 16; v_call: TRBV18; clone_size: once; d_call: .; cdr3_aa: CASSPPAGLAPYEQYF; cdr3_nt: TGTGCCAGCTCACCACCGGCGGGACTCGCCCCCTACGAGCAGTACTTC
j_call: TRBJ1-6; cdr3_length: 15; v_call: TRBV28; clone_size: .; d_call: TRBD1; cdr3_aa: CASSPDGTGTSPLHF; cdr3_nt: TGTGCCAGCAGCCCAGATGGGACAGGGACTTCACCCCTCCACTTT